The entry below gives a single TCR beta chain sequence along with its context. This clone's antigen is unknown. No per-base quality is available; no much larger clone lies one base away. These data are taken from a study of robustness of blood B and T cell sequencing (dated 2018 in TCRdb). Regarding the complete study: The study aimed to determine how much peripheral blood is needed to reliably characterize an individual's TCRbeta and IgG repertoires. TCRbeta and IgG repertoires were quantified in each of the approximately 10 independently drawn blood samples. As technical replicates, two replicate TCRbeta cDNA libraries were made from one shared RNA pool taken from a single 10 ml draw.

Broader findings and caveats from the paper: One pair of TCRbeta libraries showed evidence of cross-contamination, likely from batch processing; the shared UMI-sequence pairs were removed. The 1,000 most abundant TCRbeta clonotypes from the pooled draws were detected in every single 10 ml sample. Pooling tubes did not increase the overlap of rare TCRbeta clonotypes, which implies that much larger blood volumes would be needed to capture rare TCRbeta clonotypes. EDTA tubes required immediate fractionation, limiting use in multi-site collections. The TCRbeta rarefaction curves did not fully level off, which suggests under-sequencing or many low-abundance clonotypes. When 3 or 4 tubes (roughly 26-45 ml blood) were combined, saturation was approached in coverage of the top 10,000 TCRbeta clonotypes. Between the technical replicate libraries, approximately 95% of the top 10,000 TCRbeta clonotypes in one library were also present in the other library.

mRNA, which captures expressed receptors, was used instead of genomic DNA for quantification of TCRbeta repertoires. Buffy coat leukocytes were collected into Trizol, and RNA was extracted with the Direct-zol RNA MiniPrep Plus kit without cell sorting. To separate plasma, buffy coat and red blood cells, EDTA blood tubes were immediately centrifuged at 4 degrees C. The CDR1 and CDR2 encoded by the germline V gene are ENHRY and SYGVKD. The CDR3 measures 13 amino acids from cysteine to phenylalanine. The retained sequence is limited to the CDR3, 39 bases, with the frame set at the first base. V sheds 8 bases and J sheds 2 bases, leaving 11 bases between their ends. Libraries were prepared through PCR. The sample was run on an Illumina MiSeq. Synthesis of cDNA relied on SMARTScribe reverse transcriptase together with a 5' template-switch oligo that added a universal priming site. Each cDNA molecule was tagged by a 12-nucleotide random unique molecular identifier (UMI) carried on the template-switch oligo. During reverse transcription, TCRbeta transcripts were targeted using chain-specific reverse primers. Residual template-switch adapters were removed by uracil DNA glycosylase treatment, and cDNA was purified using a Qiagen MinElute kit. The first PCR ran for roughly 20 cycles with KAPA HiFi HotStart ReadyMix and step-out primers, divided among four 50 microliter reactions. Before any further amplification, the products of the first-round PCR were gel-purified. Illumina Nextera adapters were attached in a second PCR of 7 to 8 cycles, and the libraries were then purified and pooled. The UMI barcode for each TCRbeta molecule was captured by a 50-nucleotide 5' read. Regarding the original processing steps: Reads were grouped by UMI into consensus reads using the MIGEC toolkit. Forward and reverse consensus reads were merged with PEAR to produce final reads. A custom decontamination script removed identical UMI-sequence pairs shared across libraries, treating them as cross-sample contamination. MIGMAP, a wrapper around IgBLAST, was used for V(D)J assignment and CDR3 extraction. A TCR clonotype was defined by an identical V gene, J gene and CDR3 amino acid sequence; no sequencing was done for CDR1 and CDR2. The raw public reads went through TCRdb reprocessing: fastp at Q25, MiXCR clone calling, in-frame beta chains kept. Rows matching on CDR3 protein sequence are summarized as one entry with the most common DNA and genes. Here the V and J calls rest on TCRdb's processing, not on the authors' analysis. In this sample the table shows about 1,900 distinct CDR3 sequences, approximately 75% of which occur a single time. The leading ten clones occupy around 42% of the sample.

This sequence uses TRBV10-3 and TRBJ2-3, with the D gene too uncertain to name. The sequencing input was peripheral blood. The receptor was isolated from a human donor in good health. This receptor carries the CDR3 CAIGVGHTDTQYF. The DNA reads as follows: TGTGCCATCGGCGTAGGGCACACAGATACGCAGTATTTT.